This passage covers 17 T cell receptor beta chains from one sample sequenced in a study of PD-1 and CTLA-4 blockade in melanoma. Sequencing was performed with immunoSEQ multiplex PCR; in TCRdb, only in-frame clones are kept and a portion is missing. Found here are 20,000 to 25,000 clones, 88% of them singletons; the top ten hold less than 9.5%. The sequences come from CD8+ T cells from peripheral blood, collected before anti-PD-1 treatment. Receptors were obtained from a human donor with melanoma.

The rearrangement joins TRBV6-2 or TRBV6-3 to TRBJ1-2; no clear D. Germline assignment: CDR1 MNHEY and CDR2 SVGEGT. Deletions cut 1 base from V and 6 bases from J, with 12 bases between. This CDR3 contains 14 residues. The CDR3 region is CASSYLPTADGYTF. DNA of the CDR3: TGTGCCAGCAGTTACTTACCGACGGCAGATGGCTACACCTTC.

The gene calls are TRBV5-1 and TRBJ1-2; D is unresolved. The CDR3 is 16 amino acids. The V end was cut by 3 bases, the J end by 4 bases, with 19 bases between. Germline CDR1 and CDR2: SGHRS and YFSETQ. This CDR3 reads CASSSTVLGGSYGYTF. In DNA form, the CDR3 reads TGCGCCAGCAGCTCAACCGTCCTTGGAGGCTCCTATGGCTACACCTTC.

This chain uses TRBV19 with TRBJ1-2, with D tentatively TRBD1 (5 bases). CDR1 is LNHDA and CDR2 is SQIVND in the germline V gene (reference sequence). Deletions cut 3 bases from V and 4 bases from J, with 15 bases between. This CDR3 is built from 15 residues. CDR3 loop: CASSIVEGARYGYTF. CDR3 bases: TGTGCCAGTAGTATCGTGGAAGGGGCCCGCTATGGCTACACCTTC.

This clone was seen a handful of times. The chain combines TRBV6-2 or TRBV6-3 with TRBJ1-5; D is uncertain. Deletions cut 3 bases from V and 7 bases from J, with 7 bases between. Germline V gene sequence: CDR1 MNHEY, CDR2 SVGEGT. The CDR3 length is 12 residues. CDR3 bases: TGTGCCAGCAGTTATCAGGTACAGCCCCAGCATTTT. Amino acid sequence: CASSYQVQPQHF.

The rearrangement joins TRBV4-1 to TRBJ1-6; TRBD1 matches 8 bases. V was clipped by 6 bases and J by 10 bases; unmatched bases: 8. The CDR3 extends over 14 amino acids. Germline lookup yields CDR1 MGHRA and CDR2 YSYEKL. The CDR3 nucleotides are TGCGCCAGCAGGAGCGGACAGGGCGGATCACCCCTCCACTTT. It codes for CASRSGQGGSPLHF.

This chain connects TRBV4-3 to TRBJ2-7; D ambiguous. Trimming cost V 1 base and J 0 bases, with 10 bases left between them. This CDR3 has 15 residues. From germline, CDR1 is LGHNA and CDR2 YSLEER. CDR3 in amino acids: CASSQAAGTSYEQYF. CDR3 bases: TGCGCCAGCAGCCAAGCCGCAGGTACCTCCTACGAGCAGTACTTC.

The CDR3 loop is CASSQEWQAYNYGYTF. CDR3 DNA sequence: TGCGCCAGCAGCCAAGAATGGCAGGCTTACAACTATGGCTACACCTTC. The V and J genes are TRBV4-3 and TRBJ1-2; D unclear. The V end was cut by 0 bases, the J end by 2 bases, with 13 bases between. Germline CDR1 is LGHNA and CDR2 is YSLEER. This CDR3 is 16 amino acids long.

This chain joins TRBV30 and TRBJ1-1, with D hard to call. Germline V lookup: CDR1 GTSNPN, CDR2 SVGIG (reference sequence). V was shortened by 2 bases and J by 10 bases, with 14 bases between the two germline ends. The CDR3 spans 12 residues. The CDR3 DNA reads as TGTGCCTGGAGTACGGACGGCCTCCGAGCTTTCTTT. Its protein is CAWSTDGLRAFF. The full variable domain, rest sourced from reference TRBV30 and TRBJ1-1, is SQTIHQWPATLVQPVGSPLSLECTVEGTSNPNLYWYRQAAGRGLQLLFYSVGIGQISSEVPQNLSASRPQDRQFILSSKKLLLSDSGFYLCAWSTDGLRAFFGQGTRLTVV.

The chain carries TRBV6-6 and TRBJ2-3, with a possible D match to TRBD1 (5 bases). The CDR3 totals 14 residues. V was pared by 2 bases and J by 2 bases, with 8 bases between. CDR1 and CDR2 (germline): MNHNY, SVGAGI (reference sequence). The CDR3 sequence: CASSYDSDTDTQYF. In DNA form, the CDR3 reads TGTGCCAGCAGTTACGACAGTGACACAGATACGCAGTATTTT.

The chain combines TRBV6-5 with TRBJ1-2; D unclear. The CDR3 is made up of 14 amino acids. Germline CDR1 reads MNHEY; CDR2 reads SVGAGI. V gave up 5 bases and J gave up 6 bases, with 16 bases separating them. This chain's CDR3 is CASSPQWREDGYTF. CDR3 sequence (DNA): TGTGCCAGCAGTCCACAGTGGCGGGAGGATGGCTACACCTTC.

V and J are TRBV10-1 and TRBJ1-5; D ambiguous. The V end lost 8 bases, the J end lost 14 bases, and 16 bases lay between the germline ends. CDR1 WNHNN and CDR2 SYGVQD come from the germline V gene (reference sequence). This CDR3 spans 11 amino acids. CDR3 in amino acids: CASHPLRREHF. CDR3 nucleotides: TGCGCCAGCCACCCCCTAAGACGGGAGCATTTT.

This chain links TRBV12-3 or TRBV12-4 with TRBJ1-1; the D gene is possibly TRBD1 (6 bases). Trimming removed 4 bases from V and 4 bases from J, with 10 bases in between. The CDR3 extends over 13 amino acids. In DNA, the CDR3 is TGTGCCAGCAGTTCTGGGGGGCTCACTGAAGCTTTCTTT. It yields the protein CASSSGGLTEAFF.

This chain uses TRBV28 with TRBJ1-1; TRBD1 is a possible D gene (5 bases). The CDR3 contains 15 residues. Germline V lookup: CDR1 MDHEN, CDR2 SYDVKM. V lost 0 bases and J 4 bases, leaving 12 bases between the germline ends. This CDR3 reads CASSLWDGGGTEAFF. CDR3 bases: TGTGCCAGCAGTTTATGGGATGGGGGGGGCACTGAAGCTTTCTTT.

The V and J genes are TRBV24-1 and TRBJ2-2; D uncertain. Looked up from germline, CDR1 is KGHDR and CDR2 is SFDVKD. The CDR3 is 12 amino acids. The germline V and J ends were trimmed by 4 bases and 6 bases, with 5 bases remaining between them. Here the CDR3 DNA reads TGTGCCACCAGTGACCCCTCCGGGGAGCTGTTTTTT. Translating it yields CATSDPSGELFF.

This chain joins TRBV4-1 and TRBJ1-5, with D unclear. Germline CDR1 MGHRA, CDR2 YSYEKL. CDR3 length equals 15 residues. The V and J ends lost 0 bases and 8 bases respectively, with 14 bases between them. CDR3 nucleotides: TGCGCCAGCAGCCAAGAATCCGGGTTCAACGAGCCCCAGCATTTT. Encoded protein: CASSQESGFNEPQHF.

The gene calls are TRBV3-1 (or the pseudogene TRBV3-2) and TRBJ2-5; perhaps D is TRBD1 or TRBD2 (5 bases each). Germline-derived CDR1 and CDR2 are LGHDT and YNNKEL (reference sequence). Between the trimmed V and J ends, which lost 0 bases and 0 bases, there was a span of 11 bases. The length of the CDR3 is 16 residues. The CDR3 here is CASSQDGTAYQETQYF. In DNA, the CDR3 is TGTGCCAGCAGCCAAGATGGGACGGCCTACCAAGAGACCCAGTACTTC.

This rearrangement joins TRBV9 to TRBJ2-7; D might be TRBD1 (6 bases). The CDR3 is made up of 14 amino acids. The germline CDR1 and CDR2 sequences are SGDLS and YYNGEE. V was shortened by 4 bases and J by 6 bases, with 17 bases between the two germline ends. The CDR3 is CASSNNREKAEQYF. The CDR3, as DNA: TGTGCCAGCAGCAACAACAGGGAAAAGGCCGAGCAGTACTTC. The whole variable domain, remainder taken from reference TRBV9 and TRBJ2-7, is DSGVTQTPKHLITATGQRVTLRCSPRSGDLSVYWYQQSLDQGLQFLIQYYNGEERAKGNILERFSAQQFPDLHSELNLSSLELGDSALYFCASSNNREKAEQYFGPGTRLTVT.